This is a list of T cell receptor beta chains from one sample in a study of technical replicates of blood from several donors. Clones were sequenced by immunoSEQ multiplex PCR, and TCRdb holds only the in-frame ones, with some missing. Among 75,000 to 95,000 clones listed, roughly 90% were seen once. Sequenced material: T cells isolated from PBMCs. These receptors were collected from a human donor in good health. Both conserved end residues are part of each CDR3. D genes are given only for firm matches. Size tells how often a clone was seen (once, few, many) or the class of an expanded clone, and some rows leave it out.

J gene: TRBJ1-6; V gene: TRBV7-3; D gene: .; clone size: .; CDR3 protein: CASSKQGYNSPLHF; CDR3 DNA: TGTGCCAGCAGCAAACAGGGTTATAATTCACCCCTCCACTTT
J gene: TRBJ1-5; V gene: TRBV28; D gene: .; clone size: once; CDR3 protein: CASSLRYSNQPQHF; CDR3 DNA: TGTGCCAGCAGTTTGCGGTATAGCAATCAGCCCCAGCATTTT
J gene: TRBJ2-1; V gene: TRBV7-2; D gene: TRBD2; clone size: .; CDR3 protein: CASSALPGGYNEQFF; CDR3 DNA: TGTGCCAGCAGCGCGCTACCGGGAGGTTACAATGAGCAGTTCTTC
J gene: TRBJ2-7; V gene: TRBV11-3; D gene: TRBD1; clone size: .; CDR3 protein: CASSARDRVTSYEQYF; CDR3 DNA: TGTGCCAGCAGCGCTAGAGACAGGGTGACCTCCTACGAGCAGTACTTC
J gene: TRBJ1-5; V gene: TRBV2; D gene: TRBD1; clone size: .; CDR3 protein: CASSGGTGANQPQHF; CDR3 DNA: TGTGCCAGCAGTGGGGGGACAGGGGCAAATCAGCCCCAGCATTTT
J gene: TRBJ2-3; V gene: TRBV9; D gene: .; clone size: .; CDR3 protein: CASSVGADTQYF; CDR3 DNA: TGTGCCAGCAGCGTGGGAGCAGATACGCAGTATTTT
J gene: TRBJ2-3; V gene: TRBV2; D gene: .; clone size: .; CDR3 protein: CASSGEGGGQYF; CDR3 DNA: TGTGCCAGCAGTGGCGAGGGAGGGGGGCAGTATTTT
J gene: TRBJ2-7; V gene: TRBV2; D gene: .; clone size: once; CDR3 protein: CASSERTASYEQYF; CDR3 DNA: TGTGCCAGCAGTGAACGGACAGCCTCCTACGAGCAGTACTTC
J gene: TRBJ2-6; V gene: TRBV21-1; D gene: .; clone size: .; CDR3 protein: CASSRDSGANVLTF; CDR3 DNA: TGTGCCAGCAGCCGGGATTCTGGGGCCAACGTCCTGACTTTC
J gene: TRBJ2-3; V gene: TRBV7-9; D gene: .; clone size: .; CDR3 protein: CASSLGARGDTQYF; CDR3 DNA: TGTGCCAGCAGCTTGGGCGCTCGGGGGGATACGCAGTATTTT
J gene: TRBJ2-1; V gene: TRBV2; D gene: .; clone size: .; CDR3 protein: CASSPNNEQFF; CDR3 DNA: TGTGCCAGCAGTCCAAACAATGAGCAGTTCTTC
J gene: TRBJ2-1; V gene: TRBV27; D gene: .; clone size: .; CDR3 protein: CASSPDRNSYNEQFF; CDR3 DNA: TGTGCCAGCAGCCCGGACAGAAACTCCTACAATGAGCAGTTCTTC
J gene: TRBJ2-3; V gene: TRBV9; D gene: TRBD2; clone size: .; CDR3 protein: CASSVSGGGSYTDTQYF; CDR3 DNA: TGTGCCAGCAGCGTATCCGGGGGGGGGAGCTACACAGATACGCAGTATTTT
J gene: TRBJ2-7; V gene: TRBV1; D gene: .; clone size: .; CDR3 protein: CTSSHPTSGRGIEQYF; CDR3 DNA: TGCACCAGCAGCCATCCCACTAGCGGGAGGGGAATCGAGCAGTACTTC
J gene: TRBJ2-1; V gene: TRBV19; D gene: .; clone size: .; CDR3 protein: CASSGQLGITYNEQFF; CDR3 DNA: TGTGCCAGTAGTGGACAGTTGGGGATAACCTACAATGAGCAGTTCTTC
J gene: TRBJ2-7; V gene: TRBV11-2; D gene: TRBD1; clone size: .; CDR3 protein: CASSLVRDRPYEQYF; CDR3 DNA: TGTGCCAGCAGCTTAGTCCGGGACAGACCCTACGAGCAGTACTTC
J gene: TRBJ1-2; V gene: TRBV4-2; D gene: .; clone size: .; CDR3 protein: CASSQEIGQFYGYTF; CDR3 DNA: TGTGCCAGCAGCCAGGAAATAGGACAGTTCTATGGCTACACCTTC
J gene: TRBJ2-3; V gene: TRBV2; D gene: TRBD2; clone size: .; CDR3 protein: CASSDLTSGMTQYF; CDR3 DNA: TGTGCCAGCAGTGACCTGACTAGCGGGATGACGCAGTATTTT
J gene: TRBJ2-5; V gene: TRBV2; D gene: TRBD2; clone size: .; CDR3 protein: CASSERLAGQETQYF; CDR3 DNA: TGTGCCAGCAGTGAGCGTCTAGCGGGACAAGAGACCCAGTACTTC
J gene: TRBJ2-3; V gene: TRBV4-1; D gene: .; clone size: .; CDR3 protein: CASSQGPFASTDTQYF; CDR3 DNA: TGCGCCAGCAGCCAAGGGCCCTTCGCCAGCACAGATACGCAGTATTTT
J gene: TRBJ2-5; V gene: TRBV7-9; D gene: .; clone size: .; CDR3 protein: CASSPIGGAQETQYF; CDR3 DNA: TGTGCCAGCAGCCCGATCGGCGGAGCCCAAGAGACCCAGTACTTC
J gene: TRBJ2-7; V gene: TRBV6-1; D gene: TRBD1; clone size: .; CDR3 protein: CASSEGQGPGPYEQYF; CDR3 DNA: TGTGCCAGCAGTGAAGGACAGGGCCCAGGGCCCTACGAGCAGTACTTC
J gene: TRBJ2-5; V gene: TRBV5-4; D gene: TRBD2; clone size: .; CDR3 protein: CASSLEGLAGIRETQYF; CDR3 DNA: TGTGCCAGCAGCCTTGAGGGACTAGCGGGGATAAGGGAGACCCAGTACTTC
J gene: TRBJ2-5; V gene: TRBV28; D gene: .; clone size: .; CDR3 protein: CASSGYQETQYF; CDR3 DNA: TGTGCCAGCAGCGGGTACCAAGAGACCCAGTACTTC
J gene: TRBJ2-7; V gene: TRBV6-1; D gene: TRBD2; clone size: once; CDR3 protein: CASSDPGLAGRGLYF; CDR3 DNA: TGTGCCAGCAGTGATCCGGGACTAGCGGGAAGGGGTCTGTACTTC
J gene: TRBJ2-7; V gene: TRBV25-1; D gene: TRBD2; clone size: once; CDR3 protein: CASQRTSDEQYF; CDR3 DNA: TGTGCCAGCCAGCGGACTAGCGACGAGCAGTACTTC
J gene: TRBJ1-5; V gene: TRBV9; D gene: TRBD1; clone size: .; CDR3 protein: CASSPFQGADQPQHF; CDR3 DNA: TGTGCCAGCAGCCCTTTCCAGGGGGCGGATCAGCCCCAGCATTTT
J gene: TRBJ1-5; V gene: TRBV27; D gene: TRBD1; clone size: few; CDR3 protein: CASSSTGDQPQHF; CDR3 DNA: TGTGCCAGCAGTTCGACAGGGGATCAGCCCCAGCATTTT
J gene: TRBJ1-2; V gene: TRBV2; D gene: .; clone size: .; CDR3 protein: CASSDLIPSGYGYTF; CDR3 DNA: TGTGCCAGCAGTGATCTAATTCCTTCAGGGTATGGCTACACCTTC
J gene: TRBJ2-1; V gene: TRBV6-1; D gene: TRBD1; clone size: .; CDR3 protein: CASSEYVGTVNEQFF; CDR3 DNA: TGTGCCAGCAGTGAATACGTCGGGACAGTCAATGAGCAGTTCTTC
J gene: TRBJ1-1; V gene: TRBV4-1; D gene: .; clone size: .; CDR3 protein: CASSQGSLGGGDTEAFF; CDR3 DNA: TGCGCCAGCAGCCAAGGATCTCTGGGGGGGGGTGACACTGAAGCTTTCTTT
J gene: TRBJ1-5; V gene: TRBV6-1; D gene: TRBD1; clone size: .; CDR3 protein: CASRHTGDSNQPQHF; CDR3 DNA: TGTGCCAGCCGTCATACAGGGGATAGCAATCAGCCCCAGCATTTT
J gene: TRBJ2-1; V gene: TRBV19; D gene: .; clone size: .; CDR3 protein: CASSIDGGYATGQFF; CDR3 DNA: TGTGCCAGTAGTATAGACGGAGGGTATGCAACTGGGCAGTTCTTC
J gene: TRBJ1-1; V gene: TRBV4-1; D gene: TRBD1; clone size: .; CDR3 protein: CASSPRTGGTEAFF; CDR3 DNA: TGCGCCAGCAGCCCAAGGACAGGCGGGACTGAAGCTTTCTTT
J gene: TRBJ1-2; V gene: TRBV7-9; D gene: .; clone size: once; CDR3 protein: CASSLGGLGYTF; CDR3 DNA: TGTGCCAGCAGCTTAGGGGGGCTTGGCTACACCTTC
J gene: TRBJ2-7; V gene: TRBV10-1; D gene: TRBD1; clone size: .; CDR3 protein: CASSESKGQGISEQYF; CDR3 DNA: TGCGCCAGCAGTGAGTCGAAGGGACAGGGGATTAGCGAGCAGTACTTC
J gene: TRBJ1-2; V gene: TRBV30; D gene: .; clone size: .; CDR3 protein: CAWSLLRGYTF; CDR3 DNA: TGTGCCTGGAGTCTCCTCCGGGGCTACACCTTC
J gene: TRBJ2-1; V gene: TRBV27; D gene: TRBD1; clone size: once; CDR3 protein: CASSLSLVRDRGRGEQFF; CDR3 DNA: TGTGCCAGCAGTTTATCTCTAGTCCGGGACAGGGGGCGCGGTGAGCAGTTCTTC
J gene: TRBJ2-1; V gene: TRBV2; D gene: .; clone size: .; CDR3 protein: CATRSPLTGNPLNEQFF; CDR3 DNA: TGTGCCACCCGCTCTCCCTTGACGGGTAACCCGCTCAATGAGCAGTTCTTC
J gene: TRBJ2-1; V gene: TRBV18; D gene: .; clone size: .; CDR3 protein: CASSPTRESSYNEQFF; CDR3 DNA: TGTGCCAGCTCACCAACCCGGGAAAGCTCCTACAATGAGCAGTTCTTC
J gene: TRBJ2-1; V gene: TRBV7-9; D gene: TRBD2; clone size: .; CDR3 protein: CASSSTLAGGSYNEQFF; CDR3 DNA: TGTGCCAGCAGCTCAACCCTAGCGGGGGGGTCCTACAATGAGCAGTTCTTC
J gene: TRBJ2-5; V gene: TRBV11-3; D gene: .; clone size: .; CDR3 protein: CASSPIQGPYQETQYF; CDR3 DNA: TGTGCCAGCAGCCCGATACAGGGCCCGTACCAAGAGACCCAGTACTTC
J gene: TRBJ1-1; V gene: TRBV2; D gene: .; clone size: .; CDR3 protein: CASQRRVHPGDTEAFF; CDR3 DNA: TGTGCCAGCCAACGGAGGGTCCACCCAGGTGACACTGAAGCTTTCTTT
J gene: TRBJ2-1; V gene: TRBV30; D gene: TRBD2; clone size: once; CDR3 protein: CACSGGQLAYNEQFF; CDR3 DNA: TGTGCCTGCTCGGGGGGGCAATTGGCCTACAATGAGCAGTTCTTC
J gene: TRBJ2-1; V gene: TRBV10-2; D gene: TRBD2; clone size: once; CDR3 protein: CASSESLAGGSSYNEQFF; CDR3 DNA: TGCGCCAGCAGTGAGTCCCTAGCGGGGGGAAGCTCCTACAATGAGCAGTTCTTC
J gene: TRBJ2-2; V gene: TRBV19; D gene: .; clone size: .; CDR3 protein: CASSMLGAGELFF; CDR3 DNA: TGTGCCAGTAGTATGTTAGGGGCCGGGGAGCTGTTTTTT
J gene: TRBJ2-1; V gene: TRBV27; D gene: TRBD2; clone size: .; CDR3 protein: CASSPEREWNEQFF; CDR3 DNA: TGTGCCAGCAGTCCTGAGCGGGAGTGGAATGAGCAGTTCTTC
J gene: TRBJ2-1; V gene: TRBV4-1; D gene: .; clone size: .; CDR3 protein: CASSQDLSRYEQFF; CDR3 DNA: TGCGCCAGCAGCCAAGATCTGAGTAGATATGAGCAGTTCTTC
J gene: TRBJ2-2; V gene: TRBV10-3; D gene: TRBD1; clone size: .; CDR3 protein: CAISGVAVFGQGWAGELFF; CDR3 DNA: TGTGCCATCAGTGGGGTAGCGGTCTTTGGACAGGGTTGGGCCGGGGAGCTGTTTTTT
J gene: TRBJ2-7; V gene: TRBV18; D gene: .; clone size: .; CDR3 protein: CASSPPVGRSGEQYF; CDR3 DNA: TGTGCCAGCTCACCACCGGTCGGAAGGAGCGGCGAGCAGTACTTC
J gene: TRBJ1-2; V gene: TRBV6-1; D gene: .; clone size: .; CDR3 protein: CASSERSLSPSGNYGYTF; CDR3 DNA: TGTGCCAGCAGTGAACGCTCGCTCTCTCCGAGTGGTAACTATGGCTACACCTTC
J gene: TRBJ2-7; V gene: TRBV29-1; D gene: .; clone size: .; CDR3 protein: CSGQRDEQYF; CDR3 DNA: TGCAGCGGACAGAGAGACGAGCAGTACTTC
J gene: TRBJ2-3; V gene: TRBV5-1; D gene: .; clone size: .; CDR3 protein: CASSGAGAVDTQYF; CDR3 DNA: TGCGCCAGCAGCGGCGCGGGGGCCGTCGATACGCAGTATTTT
J gene: TRBJ1-1; V gene: TRBV11-3; D gene: .; clone size: .; CDR3 protein: CASSHAGVLEAFF; CDR3 DNA: TGTGCCAGCAGCCACGCAGGGGTCCTTGAAGCTTTCTTT
J gene: TRBJ2-7; V gene: TRBV7-8; D gene: TRBD1; clone size: .; CDR3 protein: CASSLGTGLSYEQYF; CDR3 DNA: TGTGCCAGCAGCTTAGGGACAGGCCTTTCGTACGAGCAGTACTTC